A single sample is the source of the 30 T cell receptor beta chains below, sequenced in a study of blood T cell repertoires in COVID-19 (dated by TCRdb to between 2020 and 2021). The method behind the library was the immunoSEQ multiplex PCR assay. Imported from immuneACCESS, the table was reduced by TCRdb to in-frame sequences with V and J called. These copies leave out some clones; in studies compared against another copy, an unresolved V gene accounts for under half, and the cause of the remainder is not known. The sample has under 450,000 clones on record, under 85% of them singletons. The ten largest clones represent about 5.4% of the sample. Sequencing used PBMCs or T cells enriched from blood (not recorded which). The receptors originated from a woman between 45 and 60 years old who had recovered from COVID-19.

The CDR3 sequence: CAISDPGQGFGYTF. CDR3 nucleotide sequence: TGTGCCATCAGTGACCCGGGACAGGGGTTTGGCTACACCTTC. This chain connects TRBV10-3 to TRBJ1-2; TRBD1 agrees at 10 bases. Per germline, CDR1 ENHRY and CDR2 SYGVKD. Germline trimming cut 3 bases from V and 7 bases from J; bases unmatched to any gene: 5. The CDR3 loop spans 14 amino acids.

CDR3 coding DNA: TGTGCCAGCAGCCTGGAGAAAGCTCATGAAAAACTGTTTTTT. Its translation: CASSLEKAHEKLFF. The chain joins TRBV4-2 to TRBJ1-4; the D is unclear. Germline V gene data show CDR1 as LGHNA and CDR2 as YNFKEQ. The V gene lost 4 bases and the J gene lost 6 bases, with 12 bases spanning the gap. The CDR3 is 14 amino acids.

The chain is built from TRBV7-8 and TRBJ1-1, with D hard to call. CDR1 is SGHVS, CDR2 FQNEAQ, per germline. The CDR3 runs to 14 residues. Trimming pared 5 bases from V and 1 base from J, leaving 11 bases between. CDR3 sequence: CASSPDLGNTEAFF. The CDR3 DNA reads TGTGCCAGCAGCCCCGACTTAGGGAACACTGAAGCTTTCTTT.

This clone came up a few times. The chain has TRBV19 and TRBJ1-1; 9 bases map to TRBD1. The CDR3 runs 13 residues. Germline assignment: CDR1 LNHDA and CDR2 SQIVND (reference sequence). V gave up 5 bases and J gave up 4 bases; unmatched junction bases: 2. CDR3 sequence reads: CASSSTGGTEAFF. The CDR3 DNA sequence: TGTGCCAGTAGTTCGACAGGGGGCACTGAAGCTTTCTTT. Drawing the rest from reference TRBV19 and TRBJ1-1, the complete variable domain is DGGITQSPKYLFRKEGQNVTLSCEQNLNHDAMYWYRQDPGQGLRLIYYSQIVNDFQKGDIAEGYSVSREKKESFPLTVTSAQKNPTAFYLCASSSTGGTEAFFGQGTRLTVV.

The V gene is TRBV6-5, the J gene TRBJ1-1; a possible D gene is TRBD1 (5 bases). The CDR3 consists of 15 residues. Germline loops: CDR1 MNHEY, CDR2 SVGAGI. V was pared by 6 bases and J by 4 bases, with 18 bases between. The CDR3 region has the DNA TGTGCCAGCAGGTCCCCCCAGGGCTTTGTCACTGAAGCTTTCTTT. Amino acids: CASRSPQGFVTEAFF.

Only a few counts were recorded for this clone. The V call is TRBV6-5, the J call TRBJ1-1; weak D call: TRBD1 (6 bases). CDR1 and CDR2 from the germline V gene are MNHEY and SVGAGI. This CDR3 has 14 amino acids. The V end lost 2 bases, the J end lost 6 bases, and 13 bases lay between the germline ends. This chain's CDR3 is CASSYRAGGSEAFF. The CDR3 DNA reads TGTGCCAGCAGTTACAGAGCGGGGGGCTCTGAAGCTTTCTTT.

This sequence joins TRBV13 and TRBJ1-1; no firm D call. Trimming took 5 bases from V and 6 from J, leaving 13 bases between them. Germline V gene lookup returns CDR1 PRHDT and CDR2 FYEKMQ (reference sequence). This CDR3 has 13 residues. Written as DNA, the CDR3 is TGTGCCAGCAGCGTACCGGGTGTGGCTGAAGCTTTCTTT. The encoded protein is CASSVPGVAEAFF.

V and J are TRBV5-8 and TRBJ1-2; a possible D gene is TRBD1 (5 bases). Germline V lookup: CDR1 SGHTS, CDR2 YDEGEE. The V end lost 6 bases, the J end lost 0 bases, and 12 bases lay between the germline ends. The CDR3 consists of 14 residues. CDR3 protein: CASTPGLANYGYTF. CDR3 sequence (DNA): TGTGCCAGCACCCCAGGGTTAGCTAACTATGGCTACACCTTC.

This clone has a single count. This chain links TRBV7-8 with TRBJ2-1; weak D call: TRBD2 (5 bases). This CDR3 contains 16 residues. CDR1 is SGHVS, CDR2 FQNEAQ, per germline. V was pared by 1 base and J by 8 bases, with 18 bases between. CDR3 sequence reads: CASSLVRLATWDEQFF. CDR3 nucleotides: TGTGCCAGCAGCTTAGTGAGGCTAGCCACCTGGGATGAGCAGTTCTTC.

V usage is TRBV9 and J usage is TRBJ1-3; TRBD1 might be the D (5 bases). The V and J ends lost 3 bases and 0 bases respectively, with 16 bases between them. Germline CDR1 reads SGDLS; CDR2 reads YYNGEE. The CDR3 consists of 17 residues. Here the CDR3 DNA reads TGTGCCAGCAGCGGCGGGGGTTTCAGCAACTCTGGAAACACCATATATTTT. The encoded protein is CASSGGGFSNSGNTIYF.

The chain couples TRBV29-1 to TRBJ2-1; D possibly corresponds to TRBD1 (5 bases). The CDR3 runs to 16 residues. CDR1 SQVTM and CDR2 ANQGSEA come from the germline V gene. The germline V and J ends were trimmed by 1 base and 2 bases, with 15 bases remaining between them. CDR3 bases: TGCAGCGTTGAAGGGGGCCTCAAGACGCCCTACAATGAGCAGTTCTTC. Encoded protein: CSVEGGLKTPYNEQFF.

The rearrangement joins TRBV19 to TRBJ2-7, with 9 bases that match TRBD2. This CDR3 has 14 residues. Per germline, CDR1 LNHDA and CDR2 SQIVND (reference sequence). Germline trimming cut 5 bases from V and 3 bases from J; bases unmatched to any gene: 5. The CDR3 DNA follows: TGTGCCAGTAGTCTGTTAGCGGGAGACTACGAGCAGTACTTC. This sequence encodes CASSLLAGDYEQYF.

The chain uses TRBV4-2 and TRBJ2-3, with 9 positions matching TRBD2. After removal of 0 bases from V and 3 bases from J, the junction contained 4 bases not matched to a gene. Germline V gives CDR1 LGHNA, CDR2 YNFKEQ. The CDR3 has 16 residues. CDR3 residues: CASSQDSGSETDTQYF. CDR3 coding DNA: TGTGCCAGCAGCCAAGATAGCGGGAGTGAGACAGATACGCAGTATTTT.

This chain uses TRBV6-2 or TRBV6-3 with TRBJ2-7; maybe TRBD2 (6 bases). V lost 2 bases, J lost 9 bases, and 14 bases lay in between. Per germline, CDR1 MNHEY and CDR2 SVGEGT. There are 13 residues in the CDR3. The CDR3 coding sequence is TGTGCCAGCAGTTACAAGGAGGGCCCGGGGCAGTACTTC. The encoded protein is CASSYKEGPGQYF.

The gene calls are TRBV15 and TRBJ2-1, with 12 nucleotides matching TRBD2. CDR3 length: 19 amino acids. Germline V gives CDR1 LNHNV, CDR2 YYDKDF (reference sequence). With 4 bases clipped from V and 6 bases from J, the junction kept 16 bases outside the gene matches. The CDR3 loop is CATSTWVGASGGAFNEQFF. The CDR3 nucleotides read TGTGCCACCAGCACTTGGGTAGGGGCTAGCGGGGGGGCTTTCAATGAGCAGTTCTTC.

The rearrangement links TRBV12-3 or TRBV12-4 to TRBJ1-1; D gene unclear. Trimming took 6 bases from V and 10 from J, leaving 12 bases between them. This CDR3 is built from 11 residues. The CDR3 sequence: CASSPGLAAFF. CDR3 sequence (DNA): TGTGCCAGCAGCCCTGGCCTCGCAGCTTTCTTT.

There are a few counts of this clone. This rearrangement joins TRBV20-1 to TRBJ1-6; possibly TRBD1 for D (5 bases). CDR3 length: 14 amino acids. Deletions cut 3 bases from V and 2 bases from J, with 8 bases between. CDR1 and CDR2 (germline): DFQATT, SNEGSKA (reference sequence). This CDR3 is CSASLTAYNSPLHF. The CDR3 nucleotides read TGCAGTGCTAGTCTGACAGCCTATAATTCACCCCTCCACTTT.

CDR3 residues: CASSSLPGVDGYTF. The CDR3 DNA reads as TGCGCCAGCAGCTCACTACCAGGGGTGGATGGCTACACCTTC. This rearrangement joins TRBV5-1 to TRBJ1-2; possibly TRBD1 for D (6 bases). The CDR3 sequence is 14 residues long. Germline lookup yields CDR1 SGHRS and CDR2 YFSETQ. V lost 3 bases to trimming and J lost 6 bases, with 15 bases between them.

This chain uses TRBV11-1 with TRBJ2-5, with TRBD2 identical over 7 bases. This CDR3 spans 14 amino acids. V trimming: 5 bases; J trimming: 3 bases; junction bases outside the gene matches: 6. CDR1 SGHAT and CDR2 FQDESV come from the germline V gene (reference sequence). Written as DNA, the CDR3 is TGTGCCAGCAGCCGGTTTCTAGCGGAAGAGACCCAGTACTTC. Translation: CASSRFLAEETQYF.

This clone has a handful of counts. This chain links TRBV10-3 with TRBJ2-1, with 7 bases that match TRBD2. Trimming cost V 7 bases and J 4 bases; bases outside gene matches: 4. Germline values: CDR1 ENHRY, CDR2 SYGVKD. The CDR3 spans 13 residues. CDR3 sequence: CAIKTSRYNEQFF. CDR3 sequence (DNA): TGTGCCATCAAGACTAGCAGATACAATGAGCAGTTCTTC.

Note on this clone: The junction differs from germline at one of its ends, possibly a read error. The gene calls are TRBV19 and TRBJ2-1; 9 bases line up with TRBD1. The CDR3 sequence is 14 residues long. Germline V gives CDR1 LNHDA, CDR2 SQIVND (reference sequence). The CDR3 sequence: CASSRDREYSEQFF. CDR3 coding DNA: TGTGCCAGTAGCCGGGACAGGGAATACAGTGAGCAGTTCTTC.

V gene TRBV10-3 combines with J gene TRBJ1-5; TRBD1 is a possible D gene (5 bases). The V end lost 4 bases, the J end lost 3 bases, and 7 bases lay between the germline ends. CDR1 is ENHRY and CDR2 is SYGVKD in the germline V gene. The CDR3 totals 13 residues. The CDR3 bases are TGTGCCATCAGTGGACAGCTCAATCAGCCCCAGCATTTT. Encoded protein: CAISGQLNQPQHF.

In regard to this clone: The same CDR3 is also encoded by other DNA sequences in this sample. The chain couples TRBV15 to TRBJ1-1, with 8 bases matching TRBD1. V shed 3 bases, J shed 2 bases, and the junction held 5 bases outside the gene matches. The CDR3 extends over 15 amino acids. The germline V gene encodes CDR1 LNHNV and CDR2 YYDKDF (reference sequence). CDR3 amino acids: CATSRGGQGNTEAFF. DNA of the CDR3: TGTGCCACCAGCAGGGGAGGACAGGGAAACACTGAAGCTTTCTTT.

The J gene is TRBJ2-2, the V gene TRBV15, with a tentative D call TRBD1 (5 bases). The CDR3 runs 15 residues. Germline lookup yields CDR1 LNHNV and CDR2 YYDKDF (reference sequence). Trimming removed 4 bases at V and 0 bases at J, with 9 bases between. The CDR3 is CATSIGRANTGELFF. The CDR3 DNA follows: TGTGCCACCAGCATTGGCAGGGCGAACACCGGGGAGCTGTTTTTT.

This sequence joins TRBV28 and TRBJ1-1; TRBD1 aligns across 7 bases. This CDR3 comprises 16 residues. Germline V gene sequence: CDR1 MDHEN, CDR2 SYDVKM. Trimming took 4 bases from V and 5 from J; bases not matched to a gene: 13. This CDR3 reads CASSSNGRGLGTEAFF. CDR3 nucleotides: TGTGCCAGCAGTTCGAACGGAAGGGGGCTTGGAACTGAAGCTTTCTTT.

The sample holds one count of this clone. V and J are TRBV5-1 and TRBJ2-7, with D uncertain. Per the germline V gene, CDR1 is SGHRS and CDR2 is YFSETQ. Trimming cost V 5 bases and J 6 bases, with 21 bases left between them. This CDR3 is 15 amino acids long. As DNA, the CDR3 is TGCGCCAGCAGAACCGCATCCTCAACAACGGGCGAGCAGTACTTC. It specifies CASRTASSTTGEQYF. Complete variable domain (other parts from reference TRBV5-1 and TRBJ2-7): KAGVTQTPRYLIKTRGQQVTLSCSPISGHRSVSWYQQTPGQGLQFLFEYFSETQRNKGNFPGRFSGRQFSNSRSEMNVSTLELGDSALYLCASRTASSTTGEQYFGPGTRLTVT.

J is TRBJ2-3 and V is TRBV5-6, with TRBD2 identical over 9 bases. The CDR3 totals 18 residues. The J segment lost 4 bases and the V segment lost 3 bases, leaving 15 bases of the junction unmatched. Germline V gene lookup returns CDR1 SGHDT and CDR2 YYEEEE. The CDR3 reads CASSSLAGALARADTQYF. CDR3 coding DNA: TGTGCCAGCAGCTCATTAGCGGGGGCTCTGGCCCGCGCAGATACGCAGTATTTT.

This clone came up a few times. This chain links TRBV2 with TRBJ1-2, with D maybe TRBD1 (6 bases). The germline gives CDR1 SNHLY, CDR2 FYNNEI. V was shortened by 1 base and J by 8 bases, with 17 bases between the two germline ends. The CDR3 is 15 amino acids. The CDR3 DNA follows: TGTGCCAGCAGTGAAGGGCAGGGGATGCTGTTAGGCTACACCTTC. Its protein is CASSEGQGMLLGYTF.

This chain connects TRBV5-1 to TRBJ2-3; D not resolved. V was clipped by 2 bases and J by 12 bases, with 13 bases between them. The CDR3 loop spans 12 amino acids. The germline V gene has CDR1 SGHRS and CDR2 YFSETQ. DNA of the CDR3: TGCGCCAGCAGCTTCTCCGAGAGAACCCAGTATTTT. Its translation: CASSFSERTQYF.

V usage is TRBV7-8 and J usage is TRBJ2-5; the D is unclear. Trimming cost V 7 bases and J 5 bases, with 11 bases left between them. This CDR3 spans 12 amino acids. Germline assignment: CDR1 SGHVS and CDR2 FQNEAQ. CDR3 sequence reads: CASNPPEETQYF. In DNA form, the CDR3 reads TGTGCCAGCAATCCCCCGGAGGAGACCCAGTACTTC.